The clone carrying this TCR beta chain was counted at least ten times. Its specificity is unknown. Individual cDNA molecules carried attached unique molecular identifiers. TCRdb reprocessed the 5' RACE reads via MiXCR and lists one record per CDR3 protein. The table shows 70,000 to 90,000 distinct CDR3 sequences, with 14% to 15% occurring only once. The data originate from a study of early T cells in non-severe SARS-CoV-2 infection. Study conclusions and caveats: VDJdb matching skewed toward anti-spike CD8 responses, missing private and CD4 specificities.

With 5 bases clipped from V and 3 bases from J, the junction kept 7 bases outside the gene matches. CDR3 length: 17 residues. Germline V lookup: CDR1 SGHAT, CDR2 FQNNGV. This sequence was found in an adult who was a healthcare worker with PCR-confirmed SARS-CoV-2 infection or an uninfected control (not recorded which). The chain is built from TRBV11-2 and TRBJ2-2; TRBD2 aligns across 12 bases. Source material: whole blood. The CDR3 spells CASSPLAGGPYTGELFF. CDR3 nucleotides: TGTGCCAGCAGCCCCCTAGCGGGAGGGCCTTACACCGGGGAGCTGTTTTTT.